The 6 T cell receptor beta chains listed next were all sequenced from one sample in a study of metastatic and nonmetastatic thyroid tumors. Patients underwent thyroid surgery, and none had received any treatment before it. Through MiXCR, TCRdb re-clonotyped the PCR reads. Of roughly 72,000 clones listed, roughly 18% are singletons. Sequenced material: blood. These receptor sequences come from a female donor with papillary thyroid cancer or a benign thyroid nodule (not recorded which). Some clones in this sample may be carry-over from other donors' samples.

This clone occurred many times. This sequence joins TRBV18 and TRBJ1-6; D is possibly TRBD1 (6 bases). The germline gives CDR1 KGHSH, CDR2 LQKENI. The CDR3 has 13 residues. Trimming left V 3 bases short and J 10 bases short, with 10 bases between. CDR3 DNA sequence: TGTGCCAGCTCACCTGACCAGGGGTCACCCCTCCACTTT. Translated, it gives CASSPDQGSPLHF.

This clone was observed at least ten times. One junction end disagrees with the germline gene, perhaps due to a read error. The gene calls are TRBV7-8 and TRBJ2-4; D is possibly TRBD1 (5 bases). The V gene's germline CDR1 is SGHVS and CDR2 FQNEAQ. The CDR3 length is 12 residues. CDR3 coding DNA: TGTGTCAGCAGCACACAGGAGAACATTCAGTACTTC. Translation gives CVSSTQENIQYF.

Ten or more counts support this clone. The J gene is TRBJ2-7, the V gene TRBV3-1; 11 bases agree with TRBD2. J was trimmed by 3 bases and V by 1 base; bases with no gene match: 5. The V gene's germline CDR1 is LGHDT and CDR2 YNNKEL (reference sequence). The length of the CDR3 is 16 residues. The CDR3 spells CASSQASSGRIYEQYF. In nucleotides, the CDR3 is TGTGCCAGCAGCCAAGCCTCTAGCGGGAGGATCTACGAGCAGTACTTC.

This clone has at least ten counts. The gene calls are TRBV27 and TRBJ2-7; TRBD2 agrees at 16 bases. CDR1 is MNHEY, CDR2 SMNVEV, per germline (reference sequence). J lost 5 bases, V lost 1 base, and 8 bases had no gene match. This CDR3 region has 18 residues. The CDR3: CASSLWGTSGRAAHEQYF. The DNA of the CDR3 is TGTGCCAGCAGTTTATGGGGGACTAGCGGGAGGGCCGCCCACGAGCAGTACTTC.

There are many counts of this clone. This chain links TRBV30 with TRBJ2-7, with TRBD1 matching over 9 bases. V trimming: 0 bases; J trimming: 6 bases; junction bases outside the gene matches: 6. Germline CDR1 GTSNPN, CDR2 SVGIG (reference sequence). This CDR3 has 14 amino acids. The CDR3 region has the DNA TGTGCCTGGAGTGTACAGGGGGCATCTTCCGAGCAGTACTTC. Amino acids: CAWSVQGASSEQYF.

A single count supports this clone. This rearrangement joins TRBV4-1 to TRBJ1-5; 7 nucleotides match TRBD1. This CDR3 has 14 amino acids. Trimming removed 3 bases from V and 7 bases from J; junction bases left unmatched: 6. Germline CDR1 reads MGHRA; CDR2 reads YSYEKL. CDR3 sequence: CASSQTGFGQPQHF. For the CDR3, the DNA is TGCGCCAGCAGCCAGACAGGGTTCGGCCAGCCCCAGCATTTT.